This TCR beta chain was sequenced in a study of T and B cells in COVID-19 patients. Whole-study context: Median age was approximately 35 years in the recovered cohort and around 64 years in the active-infection cohort. Critical illness requiring mechanical ventilation or extracorporeal membrane oxygenation affected about 60% of the 20 active-infection patients. Findings and caveats of the study: Highly clonal in active COVID-19, TRB repertoires exceeded healthy-donor diversity and richness at recovery. Patients with COVID-19 reportedly showed strongly skewed T cell receptor beta variable and joining gene usage.

Germline CDR1 reads MNHEY; CDR2 reads SVGAGI. Losses at the gene ends were 2 bases for V and 2 bases for J; bases not matched to a gene: 2. The CDR3 runs 14 residues. BIOMED2 TRB-A/B primer pools were used in multiplex TRB PCR. TCRdb redid the calling of the multiplex PCR reads with MiXCR, one entry per CDR3 protein. The sample has about 4,100 distinct CDR3 sequences, roughly a quarter seen once. In its sample, this clonotype is medium-sized (0.01 to 0.1%). The target antigen is unknown. Each TRB amplification used roughly 220-550 ng of genomic DNA from blood. The sample consisted of blood. The chain couples TRBV6-5 to TRBJ2-7, with 8 bases matching TRBD1. This sequence originates from a human donor with active COVID-19. The donor label of this sample is uncertain. The CDR3 here is CASSYADRAYEQYF. The CDR3 nucleotides read TGTGCCAGCAGTTACGCGGACAGGGCCTACGAGCAGTACTTC.